The next 24 T cell receptor beta chains were all read from a single sample in a study of T-cell memory formation after mild COVID-19. TCRdb processed the 5' RACE reads anew with MiXCR; each CDR3 protein has one entry. The sample has about 270,000 distinct CDR3 sequences, roughly 14% seen once. Sequenced material: PBMCs or a T cell subset sorted from them (not recorded which). All receptors come from an adult woman who had mild COVID-19 (a few samples of this study predate the infection). Cell type and time point are not known.

V gene TRBV11-3 combines with J gene TRBJ1-1; the D is unclear. The CDR3 loop spans 13 amino acids. V shed 6 bases and J shed 0 bases, with 8 bases lying between them. CDR1 and CDR2 (germline): SGHNT, YENEEA. The CDR3 loop is CASSPDVNTEAFF. As DNA, the CDR3 is TGTGCCAGCAGTCCCGACGTGAACACTGAAGCTTTCTTT.

The chain uses TRBV9 and TRBJ1-2; D not resolved. Trimming removed 4 bases from V and 4 bases from J, with 17 bases in between. The CDR3 covers 15 residues. In germline, CDR1 is SGDLS, CDR2 YYNGEE. CDR3 DNA: TGTGCCAGCAGCCCGAAAGGAGGGTTCGGCTATGGCTACACCTTC. It is translated as CASSPKGGFGYGYTF.

This clonotype was picked up a small number of times. The CDR3 loop is CASRSTSSGRTRRGELFF. Here the CDR3 DNA reads TGTGCCAGCAGATCGACCTCTAGCGGGAGAACTCGTCGCGGGGAGCTGTTTTTT. V and J are TRBV3-1 and TRBJ2-2; 10 nucleotides align to TRBD2. J gave up 7 bases and V 6 bases, and 17 bases lay outside the gene matches. Per the germline V gene, CDR1 is LGHDT and CDR2 is YNNKEL (reference sequence). This CDR3 has 18 residues.

J is TRBJ2-3 and V is TRBV5-1; 8 positions match TRBD1. Germline CDR1 is SGHRS and CDR2 is YFSETQ. The CDR3 has 15 residues. Unmatched junction bases numbered 7, after V lost 5 bases and J lost 2 bases. CDR3 nucleotide sequence: TGCGCCAGCAGGTACAGGGGGATGATCACAGATACGCAGTATTTT. Translation: CASRYRGMITDTQYF.

This clonotype has just a few counts. The chain combines TRBV24-1 with TRBJ2-2; 9 bases line up with TRBD1. CDR1 KGHDR and CDR2 SFDVKD come from the germline V gene. V dropped 7 bases and J dropped 6; count of bases not matched to a gene: 8. The CDR3 covers 15 residues. The CDR3 region is CATRAPGQGAGELFF. The CDR3, as DNA: TGTGCCACCAGGGCACCGGGACAGGGTGCCGGGGAGCTGTTTTTT.

This clonotype came up a few times. V and J are TRBV12-3 or TRBV12-4 and TRBJ2-3, with TRBD2 matching over 11 bases. With 1 base clipped from V and 4 bases from J, the junction kept 1 base outside the gene matches. CDR3 length equals 15 residues. This CDR3 reads CASSLVAGGADTQYF. CDR3 DNA sequence: TGTGCCAGCAGTTTAGTAGCGGGAGGGGCAGATACGCAGTATTTT.

This clonotype has a count of ten or more. The J gene is TRBJ1-6, the V gene TRBV20-1; possibly TRBD1 for D (5 bases). V lost 0 bases, J lost 5 bases, and 11 bases lay in between. The V gene's germline CDR1 is DFQATT and CDR2 SNEGSKA (reference sequence). The CDR3 has 15 residues. CDR3 sequence reads: CSARDPGRDNSPLHF. In DNA, the CDR3 is TGCAGTGCTAGAGATCCAGGCAGGGATAATTCACCCCTCCACTTT.

This chain links TRBV9 with TRBJ2-3; TRBD2 agrees at 11 bases. The CDR3 extends over 17 amino acids. In germline, CDR1 is SGDLS, CDR2 YYNGEE. J was trimmed by 2 bases and V by 1 base; bases with no gene match: 6. DNA of the CDR3: TGTGCCAGCAGCGTATTGGGACTAGCGGTGACCACAGATACGCAGTATTTT. Translated, it gives CASSVLGLAVTTDTQYF.

The chain links TRBV12-3 or TRBV12-4 to TRBJ1-1; no firm D call. This CDR3 is 15 amino acids long. V was pared by 2 bases and J by 6 bases, with 16 bases between. CDR3 sequence: CASSLSVSWRAEAFF. The CDR3 nucleotides read TGTGCCAGCAGTTTAAGTGTCTCTTGGAGGGCTGAAGCTTTCTTT.

The V and J genes are TRBV5-1 and TRBJ1-4; 11 bases are a match to TRBD1. V shed 3 bases and J 4 bases; nucleotides not matched to a gene: 5. This CDR3 has 16 residues. Germline V gene sequence: CDR1 SGHRS, CDR2 YFSETQ. CDR3 nucleotide sequence: TGCGCCAGCAGCTGGACAGGGGGCGCGGGTAATGAAAAACTGTTTTTT. Translation: CASSWTGGAGNEKLFF.

This clonotype was detected only a few times. This chain links TRBV18 with TRBJ2-7; weak D call: TRBD2 (7 bases). The CDR3 runs 16 residues. Looked up from germline, CDR1 is KGHSH and CDR2 is LQKENI. V dropped 3 bases and J dropped 4 bases, with 19 bases sitting between them. In DNA, the CDR3 is TGTGCCAGCTCACCGAGCAAGGGGGAGGGTCTGTACGAGCAGTACTTC. Protein product: CASSPSKGEGLYEQYF. The full variable domain, completed using reference TRBV18 and TRBJ2-7, is NAGVMQNPRHLVRRRGQEARLRCSPMKGHSHVYWYRQLPEEGLKFMVYLQKENIIDESGMPKERFSAEFPKEGPSILRIQQVVRGDSAAYFCASSPSKGEGLYEQYFGPGTRLTVT.

V gene TRBV2 combines with J gene TRBJ2-7, with D possibly matching TRBD2 (6 bases). CDR1 SNHLY and CDR2 FYNNEI come from the germline V gene. Trimming left V 2 bases short and J 2 bases short, with 22 bases between. The CDR3 length is 18 residues. CDR3 sequence (DNA): TGTGCCAGCAGTGAACCGACCTCGGGACTTATTAGAACCTACGAGCAGTACTTC. It translates to CASSEPTSGLIRTYEQYF.

DNA of the CDR3: TGTGCCAGCAGTTTTAGGGACACGAACACCGGGGAGCTGTTTTTT. Amino acid sequence: CASSFRDTNTGELFF. The chain has TRBV12-3 or TRBV12-4 and TRBJ2-2, with a tentative D call TRBD1 (6 bases). CDR3 length equals 15 residues. Trimming removed 3 bases at V and 0 bases at J, with 8 bases between.

V gene TRBV7-2 combines with J gene TRBJ2-2; D is unclear. Between the trimmed V and J ends, which lost 3 bases and 2 bases, there was a span of 10 bases. Germline loops: CDR1 SGHTA, CDR2 FQGNSA. The length of the CDR3 is 15 residues. The CDR3 region has the DNA TGTGCCAGCAGCTTTATCCAGGTCAACACCGGGGAGCTGTTTTTT. As protein: CASSFIQVNTGELFF.

This chain uses TRBV24-1 with TRBJ2-2; tentatively, D is TRBD2 (5 bases). V was clipped by 2 bases and J by 1 base, with 10 bases between them. This CDR3 has 16 residues. Germline V lookup: CDR1 KGHDR, CDR2 SFDVKD. The DNA for the CDR3 is TGTGCCACCAGTGATTCGGGCGGACTGAACACCGGGGAGCTGTTTTTT. Its translation: CATSDSGGLNTGELFF.

This clonotype has only a few counts. The chain carries TRBV5-1 and TRBJ1-1; unclear D gene. The CDR3 spans 14 residues. CDR1 is SGHRS, CDR2 YFSETQ, per germline. V lost 4 bases and J lost 6, with 16 bases in between. CDR3 protein: CASSRGGPSSEAFF. Written as DNA, the CDR3 is TGCGCCAGCAGCCGGGGAGGACCCAGCTCTGAAGCTTTCTTT.

The chain uses TRBV7-9 and TRBJ2-3, with 14 positions matching TRBD2. The V segment lost 5 bases and the J segment 4 bases; nucleotides outside the gene matches: 5. The CDR3 sequence is 16 residues long. The V gene's germline CDR1 is SEHNR and CDR2 FQNEAQ (reference sequence). Here the CDR3 DNA reads TGTGCCAGCAGCATCAGACTAGCGGGGGGGCCAGATACGCAGTATTTT. This encodes CASSIRLAGGPDTQYF.

This clonotype was observed many times. J is TRBJ2-5 and V is TRBV4-3, with 7 bases fitting TRBD1. CDR1 and CDR2 (germline): LGHNA, YSLEER. Trimming took 2 bases from V and 4 from J; bases not matched to a gene: 7. The CDR3 sequence is 15 residues long. CDR3 in DNA: TGCGCCAGCAGCCAAAACAGGGGAAGAGGAGAGACCCAGTACTTC. Translating gives CASSQNRGRGETQYF.

The rearrangement joins TRBV29-1 to TRBJ1-1; D is unresolved. The germline V gene encodes CDR1 SQVTM and CDR2 ANQGSEA. CDR3 length: 13 residues. Trimming removed 3 bases from V and 1 base from J, with 9 bases in between. CDR3 in DNA: TGCAGCGTTGACGGTCAATGGAACACTGAAGCTTTCTTT. As protein: CSVDGQWNTEAFF. The whole variable domain, remainder taken from reference TRBV29-1 and TRBJ1-1, is SAVISQKPSRDICQRGTSLTIQCQVDSQVTMMFWYRQQPGQSLTLIATANQGSEATYESGFVIDKFPISRPNLTFSTLTVSNMSPEDSSIYLCSVDGQWNTEAFFGQGTRLTVV.

This clonotype has a count of ten or more. The CDR3 region has the DNA TGTGCCAGCAGTTACACGGGGGACAGGGGATCCAATGAGCAGTTCTTC. This gives the protein CASSYTGDRGSNEQFF. The chain has TRBV6-5 and TRBJ2-1; TRBD1 aligns across 10 bases. The CDR3 is made up of 16 amino acids. With V trimmed by 2 bases and J by 6 bases, 7 bases remained unmatched. In germline, CDR1 is MNHEY, CDR2 SVGAGI.

This clonotype was observed a handful of times. V is TRBV6-5 and J is TRBJ1-2; 11 bases line up with TRBD1. Trimming cost V 6 bases and J 5 bases; bases outside gene matches: 2. The length of the CDR3 is 13 residues. CDR1 and CDR2 from the germline V gene are MNHEY and SVGAGI. The CDR3 coding sequence is TGTGCCAGCAGAGGGACAGGGGGGTATGGCTACACCTTC. This gives the protein CASRGTGGYGYTF.

This clonotype has a handful of counts. Germline is not matched at one junction end, which may reflect a read error. The chain recombines TRBV3-1 with TRBJ1-3; D gene ambiguous. CDR3 length equals 13 residues. Germline-derived CDR1 and CDR2 are LGHDT and YNNKEL (reference sequence). The CDR3 coding sequence is TGTGCCAGCAGCCAAGAGGAGGGCAACACCATATCTTTT. Protein: CASSQEEGNTISF.

In its sample, this clonotype was seen many times. The genes are TRBV7-2 and TRBJ1-1, with TRBD1 as a possible D gene (6 bases). The germline V and J ends were trimmed by 5 bases and 11 bases, with 15 bases remaining between them. The V gene's germline CDR1 is SGHTA and CDR2 FQGNSA. The CDR3 loop spans 12 amino acids. CDR3 protein: CASSPVGGDAFF. The DNA of the CDR3 is TGTGCCAGCAGCCCAGTAGGGGGAGATGCTTTCTTT.

This chain joins TRBV4-1 and TRBJ2-7; TRBD2 aligns across 10 bases. Germline V CDR1 and CDR2: MGHRA, YSYEKL. Germline trimming cut 1 base from V and 2 bases from J; bases unmatched to any gene: 5. This CDR3 contains 16 residues. This CDR3 is CASSQGLAGVTYEQYF. CDR3 DNA: TGCGCCAGCAGCCAAGGCCTAGCGGGGGTAACCTACGAGCAGTACTTC.